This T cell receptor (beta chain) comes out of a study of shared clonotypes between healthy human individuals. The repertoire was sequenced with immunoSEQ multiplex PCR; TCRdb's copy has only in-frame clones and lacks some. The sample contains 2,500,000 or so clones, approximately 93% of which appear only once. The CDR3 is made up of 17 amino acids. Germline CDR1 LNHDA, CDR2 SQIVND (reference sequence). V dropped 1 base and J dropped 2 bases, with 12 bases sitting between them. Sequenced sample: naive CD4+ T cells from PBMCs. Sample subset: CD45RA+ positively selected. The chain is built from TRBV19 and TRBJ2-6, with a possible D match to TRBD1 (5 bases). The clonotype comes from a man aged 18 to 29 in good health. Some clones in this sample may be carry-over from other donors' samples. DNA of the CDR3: TGTGCCAGTAGTATAGGTCAGGGTTGGCCTGGGGCCAACGTCCTGACTTTC. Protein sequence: CASSIGQGWPGANVLTF. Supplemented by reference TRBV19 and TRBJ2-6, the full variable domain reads DGGITQSPKYLFRKEGQNVTLSCEQNLNHDAMYWYRQDPGQGLRLIYYSQIVNDFQKGDIAEGYSVSREKKESFPLTVTSAQKNPTAFYLCASSIGQGWPGANVLTFGAGSRLTVL.